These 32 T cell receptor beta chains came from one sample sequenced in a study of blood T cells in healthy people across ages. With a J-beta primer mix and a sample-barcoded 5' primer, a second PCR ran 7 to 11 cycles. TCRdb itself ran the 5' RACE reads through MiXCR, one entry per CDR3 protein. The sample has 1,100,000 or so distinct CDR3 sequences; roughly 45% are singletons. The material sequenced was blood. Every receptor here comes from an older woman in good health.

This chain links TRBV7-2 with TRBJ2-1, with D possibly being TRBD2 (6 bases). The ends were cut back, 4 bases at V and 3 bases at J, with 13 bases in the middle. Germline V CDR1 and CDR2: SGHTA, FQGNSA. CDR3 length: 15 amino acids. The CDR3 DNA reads TGTGCCAGCAGCTCCAGTAGCGGACTCTACAATGAGCAGTTCTTC. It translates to CASSSSSGLYNEQFF.

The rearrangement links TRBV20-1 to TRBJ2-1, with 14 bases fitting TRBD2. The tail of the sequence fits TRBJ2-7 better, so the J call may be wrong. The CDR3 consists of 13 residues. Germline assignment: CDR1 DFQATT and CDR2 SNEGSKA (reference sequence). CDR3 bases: TGCAGTGCGTGGACTAGCGGGAGGTGCGAGCAGTACTTC. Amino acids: CSAWTSGRCEQYF.

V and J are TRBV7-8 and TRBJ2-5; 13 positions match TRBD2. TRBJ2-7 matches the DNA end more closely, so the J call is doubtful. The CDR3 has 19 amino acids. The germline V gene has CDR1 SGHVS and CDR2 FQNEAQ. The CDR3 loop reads CASSYFTTGTSGENYEQYF. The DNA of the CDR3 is TGTGCCAGCAGCTACTTTACGACCGGGACTAGCGGGGAGAATTACGAGCAGTACTTC.

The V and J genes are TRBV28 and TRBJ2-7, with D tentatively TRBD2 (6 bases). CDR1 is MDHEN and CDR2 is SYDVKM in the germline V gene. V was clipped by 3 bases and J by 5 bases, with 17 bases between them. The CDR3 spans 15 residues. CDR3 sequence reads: CASSLLETRGDEQYF. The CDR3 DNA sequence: TGTGCCAGCAGTTTGTTGGAGACTAGAGGCGACGAGCAGTACTTC. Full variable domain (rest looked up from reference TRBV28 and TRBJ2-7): DVKVTQSSRYLVKRTGEKVFLECVQDMDHENMFWYRQDPGLGLRLIYFSYDVKMKEKGDIPEGYSVSREKKERFSLILESASTNQTSMYLCASSLLETRGDEQYFGPGTRLTVT.

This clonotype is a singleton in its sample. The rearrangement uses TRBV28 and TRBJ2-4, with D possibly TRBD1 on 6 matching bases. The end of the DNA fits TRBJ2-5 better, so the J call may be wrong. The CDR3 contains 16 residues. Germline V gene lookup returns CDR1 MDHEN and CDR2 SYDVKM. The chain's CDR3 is CASSFPQRAGEETQYF. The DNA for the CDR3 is TGTGCCAGCAGTTTCCCCCAAAGGGCAGGGGAAGAGACCCAGTACTTC.

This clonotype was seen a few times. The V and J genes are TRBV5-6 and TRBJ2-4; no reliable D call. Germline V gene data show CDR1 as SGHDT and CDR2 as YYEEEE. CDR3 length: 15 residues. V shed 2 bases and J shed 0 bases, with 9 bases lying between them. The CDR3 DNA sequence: TGTGCCAGCAGCTTCCGTGCGTTAGCCAAAAACATTCAGTACTTC. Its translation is CASSFRALAKNIQYF.

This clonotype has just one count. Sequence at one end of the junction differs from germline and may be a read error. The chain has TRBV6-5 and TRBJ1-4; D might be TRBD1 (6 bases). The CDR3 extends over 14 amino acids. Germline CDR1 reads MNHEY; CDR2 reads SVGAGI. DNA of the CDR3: TGTGCCAGCAGATACCAGGGGAAGGGTGAAGAACTGTTTTTT. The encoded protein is CASRYQGKGEELFF.

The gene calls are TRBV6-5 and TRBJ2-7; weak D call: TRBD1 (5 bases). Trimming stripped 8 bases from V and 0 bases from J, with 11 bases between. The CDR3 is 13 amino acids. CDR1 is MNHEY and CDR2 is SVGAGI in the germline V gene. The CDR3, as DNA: TGTGCCAGCGGGCAGGGAAACTCCTACGAGCAGTACTTC. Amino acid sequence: CASGQGNSYEQYF.

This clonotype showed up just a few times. The CDR3 DNA follows: TGCGCCAGCAGCTTGGCGCGAGCGGACAGGGTACACGAGCAGTACTTC. It specifies CASSLARADRVHEQYF. The chain links TRBV5-1 to TRBJ2-7; 8 bases are a match to TRBD1. J gave up 5 bases and V 0 bases, and 10 bases lay outside the gene matches. This CDR3 spans 16 amino acids. The germline V gene encodes CDR1 SGHRS and CDR2 YFSETQ.

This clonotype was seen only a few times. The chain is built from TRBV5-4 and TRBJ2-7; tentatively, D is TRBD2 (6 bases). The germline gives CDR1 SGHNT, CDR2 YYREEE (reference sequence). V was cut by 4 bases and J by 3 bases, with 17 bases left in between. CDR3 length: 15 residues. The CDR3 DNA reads TGTGCCAGCAGCCAGATAGGAGGGCCGATCTACGAGCAGTACTTC. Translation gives CASSQIGGPIYEQYF.

As DNA, the CDR3 is TGTGCCAGCACTACGGGACAGGGAAAACAAGAGACCCAGTACTTC. Translation gives CASTTGQGKQETQYF. The V call is TRBV21-1, the J call TRBJ2-5; the table's D call, TRBD1, was not checked against the DNA. TRBV21-1 is marked as a pseudogene. CDR3 length: 15 residues.

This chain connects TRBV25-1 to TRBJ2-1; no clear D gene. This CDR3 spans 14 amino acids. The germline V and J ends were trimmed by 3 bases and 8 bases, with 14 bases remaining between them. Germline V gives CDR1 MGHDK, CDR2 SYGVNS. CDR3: CASSDPFEGHEQFF. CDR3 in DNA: TGTGCCAGCAGTGACCCCTTTGAAGGGCATGAGCAGTTCTTC.

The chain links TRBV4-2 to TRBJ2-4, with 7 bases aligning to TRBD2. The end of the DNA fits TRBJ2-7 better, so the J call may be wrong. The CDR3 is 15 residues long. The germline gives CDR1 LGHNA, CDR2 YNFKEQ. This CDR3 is CASSAQASGYYEQYF. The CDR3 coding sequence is TGTGCCAGCAGCGCCCAGGCTAGCGGCTACTACGAGCAGTACTTC.

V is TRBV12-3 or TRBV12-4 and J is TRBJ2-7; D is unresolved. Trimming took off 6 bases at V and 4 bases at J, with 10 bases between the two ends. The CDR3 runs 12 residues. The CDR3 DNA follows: TGTGCCAGCAGCCATTACTGGTACGAGCAGTACTTC. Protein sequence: CASSHYWYEQYF.

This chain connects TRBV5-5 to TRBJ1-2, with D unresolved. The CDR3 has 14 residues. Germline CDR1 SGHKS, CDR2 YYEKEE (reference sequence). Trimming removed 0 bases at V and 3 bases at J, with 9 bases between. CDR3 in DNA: TGTGCCAGCAGCTTGGACACCAGTGACTATGGCTACACCTTC. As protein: CASSLDTSDYGYTF.

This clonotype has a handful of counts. Here the CDR3 DNA reads TGTGCCAGCAGCCAAGTGATCGGGAGAGGAGGGGAGACCCAGTACTTC. Amino acids: CASSQVIGRGGETQYF. The genes are TRBV4-2 and TRBJ2-5, with TRBD2 as a possible D gene (6 bases). The ends were cut back, 1 base at V and 5 bases at J, with 17 bases in the middle. Germline V CDR1 and CDR2: LGHNA, YNFKEQ. The CDR3 covers 16 residues.

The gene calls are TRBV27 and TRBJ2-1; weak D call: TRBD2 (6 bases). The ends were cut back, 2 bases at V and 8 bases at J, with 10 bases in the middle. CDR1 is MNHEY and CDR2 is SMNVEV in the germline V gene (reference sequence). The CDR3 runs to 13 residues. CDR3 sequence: CASSLRGSYEQFF. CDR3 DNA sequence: TGTGCCAGCAGTTTACGGGGGTCGTATGAGCAGTTCTTC.

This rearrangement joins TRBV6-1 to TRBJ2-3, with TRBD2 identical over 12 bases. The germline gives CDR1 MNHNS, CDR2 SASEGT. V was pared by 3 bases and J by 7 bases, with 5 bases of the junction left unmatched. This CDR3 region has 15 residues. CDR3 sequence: CASSELAGGRHTQYF. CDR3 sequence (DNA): TGTGCCAGCAGTGAGCTAGCGGGAGGGCGGCATACGCAGTATTTT.

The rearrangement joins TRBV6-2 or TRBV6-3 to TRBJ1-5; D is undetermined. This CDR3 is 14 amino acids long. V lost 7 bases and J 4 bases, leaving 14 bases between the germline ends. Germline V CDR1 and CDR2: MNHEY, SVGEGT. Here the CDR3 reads CASKLGLTNQPQHF. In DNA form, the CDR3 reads TGTGCCAGCAAATTGGGCCTCACAAATCAGCCCCAGCATTTT.

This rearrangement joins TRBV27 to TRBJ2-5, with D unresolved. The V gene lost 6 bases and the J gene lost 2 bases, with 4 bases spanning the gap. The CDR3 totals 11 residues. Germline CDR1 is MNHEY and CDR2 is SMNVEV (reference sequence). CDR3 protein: CASRAQETQYF. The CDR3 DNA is TGTGCCAGCAGAGCTCAAGAGACCCAGTACTTC.

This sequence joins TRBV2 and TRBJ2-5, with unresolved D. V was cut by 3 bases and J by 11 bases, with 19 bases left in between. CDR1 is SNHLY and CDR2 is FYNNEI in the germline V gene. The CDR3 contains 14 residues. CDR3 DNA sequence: TGTGCCAGCAGTGACTCCTTCTCCTACAATGAGCAGTACTTC. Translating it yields CASSDSFSYNEQYF. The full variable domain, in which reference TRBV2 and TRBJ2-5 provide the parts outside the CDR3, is EPEVTQTPSHQVTQMGQEVILRCVPISNHLYFYWYRQILGQKVEFLVSFYNNEISEKSEIFDDQFSVERPDGSNFTLKIRSTKLEDSAMYFCASSDSFSYNEQYFGPGTRLLVL.

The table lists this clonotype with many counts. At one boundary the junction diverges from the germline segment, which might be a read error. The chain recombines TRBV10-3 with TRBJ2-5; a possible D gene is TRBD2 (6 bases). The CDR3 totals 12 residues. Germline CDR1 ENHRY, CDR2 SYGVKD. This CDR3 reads CAISGTPETQYF. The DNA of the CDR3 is TGTGCCATTAGTGGGACTCCGGAGACCCAGTACTTC.

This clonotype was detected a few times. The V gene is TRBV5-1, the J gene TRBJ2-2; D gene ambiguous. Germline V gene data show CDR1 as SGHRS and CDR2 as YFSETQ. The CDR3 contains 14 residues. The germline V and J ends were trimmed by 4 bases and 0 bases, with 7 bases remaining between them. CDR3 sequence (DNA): TGCGCCAGCAGCACCCGCGCGAACACCGGGGAGCTGTTTTTT. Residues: CASSTRANTGELFF. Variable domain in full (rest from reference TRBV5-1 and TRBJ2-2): KAGVTQTPRYLIKTRGQQVTLSCSPISGHRSVSWYQQTPGQGLQFLFEYFSETQRNKGNFPGRFSGRQFSNSRSEMNVSTLELGDSALYLCASSTRANTGELFFGEGSRLTVL.

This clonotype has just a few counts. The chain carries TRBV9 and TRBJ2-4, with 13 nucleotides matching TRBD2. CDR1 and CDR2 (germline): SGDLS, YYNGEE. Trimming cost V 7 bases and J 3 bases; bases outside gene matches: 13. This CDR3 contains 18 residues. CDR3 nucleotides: TGTGCCAGCTCCTCCTCCTCCGGGACTAGCGGGGACAAAAACATTCAGTACTTC. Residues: CASSSSSGTSGDKNIQYF. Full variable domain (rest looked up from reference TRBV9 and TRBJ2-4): DSGVTQTPKHLITATGQRVTLRCSPRSGDLSVYWYQQSLDQGLQFLIQYYNGEERAKGNILERFSAQQFPDLHSELNLSSLELGDSALYFCASSSSSGTSGDKNIQYFGAGTRLSVL.

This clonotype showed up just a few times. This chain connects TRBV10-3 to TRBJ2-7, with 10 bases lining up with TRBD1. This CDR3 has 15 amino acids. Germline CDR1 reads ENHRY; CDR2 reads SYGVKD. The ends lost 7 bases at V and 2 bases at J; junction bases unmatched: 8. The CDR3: CAIKKGQGVPYEQYF. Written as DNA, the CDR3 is TGTGCCATCAAGAAAGGACAGGGGGTTCCCTACGAGCAGTACTTC.

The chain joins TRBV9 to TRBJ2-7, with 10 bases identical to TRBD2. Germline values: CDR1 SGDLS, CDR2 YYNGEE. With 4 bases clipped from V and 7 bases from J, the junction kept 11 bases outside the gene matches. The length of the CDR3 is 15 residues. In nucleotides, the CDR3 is TGTGCCAGCAGCCACCCCGGGACTAGCGACAATGAGCAGTACTTC. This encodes CASSHPGTSDNEQYF.

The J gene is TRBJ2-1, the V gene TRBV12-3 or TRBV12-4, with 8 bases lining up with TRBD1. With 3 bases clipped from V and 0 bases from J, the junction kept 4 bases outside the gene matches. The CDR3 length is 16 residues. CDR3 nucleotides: TGTGCCAGCAGTTTCCCTACAGGGGGCTCCTACAATGAGCAGTTCTTC. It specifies CASSFPTGGSYNEQFF.

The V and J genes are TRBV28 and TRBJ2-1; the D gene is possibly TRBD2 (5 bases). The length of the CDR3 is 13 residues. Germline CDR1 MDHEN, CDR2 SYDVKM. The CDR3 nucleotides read TGTGCGGCCGGCGCGGGCCCCTACAATGAGCAGTTCTTC. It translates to CAAGAGPYNEQFF.

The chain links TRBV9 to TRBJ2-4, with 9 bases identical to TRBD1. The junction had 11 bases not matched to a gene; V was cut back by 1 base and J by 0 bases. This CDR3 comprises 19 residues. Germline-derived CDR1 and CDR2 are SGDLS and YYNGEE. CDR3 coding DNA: TGTGCCAGCAGCGTATGGAAGACAGGGGGTGATCTAGCCAAAAACATTCAGTACTTC. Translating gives CASSVWKTGGDLAKNIQYF.

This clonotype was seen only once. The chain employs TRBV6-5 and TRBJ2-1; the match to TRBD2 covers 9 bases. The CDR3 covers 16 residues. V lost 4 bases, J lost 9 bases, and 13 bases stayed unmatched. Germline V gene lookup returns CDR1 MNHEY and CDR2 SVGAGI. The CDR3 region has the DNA TGTGCCAGCAGTTCCCCAGTTAGCGGGAGAGGAGGTGAGCAGTTCTTC. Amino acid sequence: CASSSPVSGRGGEQFF.

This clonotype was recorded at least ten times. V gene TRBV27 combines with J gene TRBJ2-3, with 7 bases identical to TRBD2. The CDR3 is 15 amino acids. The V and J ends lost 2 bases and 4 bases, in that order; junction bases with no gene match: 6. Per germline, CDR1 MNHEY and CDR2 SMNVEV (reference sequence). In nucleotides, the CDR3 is TGTGCCAGCAGTTTAGAGCGGGGACGATCAGATACGCAGTATTTT. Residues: CASSLERGRSDTQYF.

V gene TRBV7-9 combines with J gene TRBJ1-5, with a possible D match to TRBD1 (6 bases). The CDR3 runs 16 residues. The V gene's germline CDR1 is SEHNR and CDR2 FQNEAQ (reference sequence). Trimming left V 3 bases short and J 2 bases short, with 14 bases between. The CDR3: CASSFGPGGGNQPQHF. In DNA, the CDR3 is TGTGCCAGCAGCTTTGGGCCGGGGGGCGGCAATCAGCCCCAGCATTTT.